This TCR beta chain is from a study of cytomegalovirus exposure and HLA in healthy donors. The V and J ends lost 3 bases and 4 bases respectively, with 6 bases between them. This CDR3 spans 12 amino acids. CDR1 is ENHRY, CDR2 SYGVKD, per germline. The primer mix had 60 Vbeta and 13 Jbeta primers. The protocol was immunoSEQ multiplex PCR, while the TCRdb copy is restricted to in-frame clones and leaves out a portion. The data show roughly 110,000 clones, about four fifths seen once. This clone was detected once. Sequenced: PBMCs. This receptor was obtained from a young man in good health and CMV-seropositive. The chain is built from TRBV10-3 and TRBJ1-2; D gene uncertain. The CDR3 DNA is TGTGCCATCAGTGACAGTTCCTATGGCTACACCTTC. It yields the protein CAISDSSYGYTF.